Presented here are 30 T cell receptor beta chains from one specimen sequenced in a study of OX40 agonist ivuxolimab in advanced cancers. Clones were sequenced by immunoSEQ multiplex PCR, and TCRdb holds only the in-frame ones, with some missing. Among fewer than 85,000 clones, approximately 92% were seen once, and the ten largest hold 10%. The sample consisted of CD4+ or CD8+ T cells sorted from blood, taken in a trial of the OX40 agonist ivuxolimab. These receptors all come from an adult with an advanced solid tumor such as melanoma, head and neck, liver or kidney cancer.

The CDR3 sequence: CASSLEESSYNEQFF. The CDR3, as DNA: TGCGCCAGCAGCTTGGAGGAGAGCTCCTACAATGAGCAGTTCTTC. The V gene is TRBV5-1, the J gene TRBJ2-1; D is ambiguous. Trimming removed 0 bases at V and 0 bases at J, with 7 bases between. The CDR3 is 15 residues long. CDR1 SGHRS and CDR2 YFSETQ come from the germline V gene.

This rearrangement joins TRBV11-2 to TRBJ2-7, with D maybe TRBD1 (6 bases). This CDR3 is built from 14 residues. V lost 5 bases to trimming and J lost 0 bases, with 11 bases between them. Looked up from germline, CDR1 is SGHAT and CDR2 is FQNNGV. The CDR3 region is CASSPQGISYEQYF. CDR3 nucleotide sequence: TGTGCCAGCAGCCCTCAGGGGATCTCCTACGAGCAGTACTTC.

The rearrangement links TRBV23-1 to TRBJ1-3; the D is unclear. TRBV23-1 is an ORF for which the function is uncertain. V gave up 0 bases and J gave up 4 bases, with 10 bases separating them. The CDR3 runs 15 residues. The CDR3 DNA reads TGCGCCAGCAGTCAATCCCGGGGTGCCGGAAACACCATATATTTT. Amino acid sequence: CASSQSRGAGNTIYF.

The V call is TRBV6-1, the J call TRBJ2-3; 11 bases fit TRBD2. CDR3 size: 17 residues. Germline V gene lookup returns CDR1 MNHNS and CDR2 SASEGT. Unmatched junction bases numbered 8, after V lost 4 bases and J lost 2 bases. The CDR3 spells CASSAYPTSGVTDTQYF. In DNA, the CDR3 is TGTGCCAGCAGTGCCTACCCGACTAGCGGGGTCACAGATACGCAGTATTTT.

V usage is TRBV27 and J usage is TRBJ2-6, with D maybe TRBD1 (5 bases). The length of the CDR3 is 18 residues. Germline CDR1 and CDR2: MNHEY and SMNVEV (reference sequence). Between the trimmed V and J ends, which lost 2 bases and 4 bases, there was a span of 18 bases. Here the CDR3 reads CASSLGGAYALGANVLTF. DNA for the CDR3: TGTGCCAGCAGTTTAGGTGGGGCTTACGCTCTGGGGGCCAACGTCCTGACTTTC.

The rearrangement joins TRBV10-1 to TRBJ2-7; TRBD2 matches at 7 bases. This CDR3 is 16 amino acids long. V dropped 5 bases and J dropped 1; count of bases not matched to a gene: 11. Germline CDR1 is WNHNN and CDR2 is SYGVQD (reference sequence). The CDR3 is CASSHPGSGESYEQYF. As DNA, the CDR3 is TGCGCCAGCAGTCACCCGGGGAGCGGGGAGTCCTACGAGCAGTACTTC.

The V gene is TRBV7-3, the J gene TRBJ2-1, with a weak D call TRBD1 (6 bases). V lost 1 base, J lost 7 bases, and 8 bases lay in between. The CDR3 covers 13 residues. The germline CDR1 and CDR2 sequences are SGHTA and FQGTGA. The CDR3 loop reads CASSLIGGNEQFF. CDR3 coding DNA: TGTGCCAGCAGCTTAATAGGGGGAAATGAGCAGTTCTTC.

J is TRBJ2-5 and V is TRBV5-8; 8 bases fit TRBD2. The CDR3 runs to 15 residues. The germline gives CDR1 SGHTS, CDR2 YDEGEE. Unmatched junction bases numbered 4, after V lost 2 bases and J lost 1 base. The DNA of the CDR3 is TGTGCCAGCAGCTTCGAGCGGGGGCCCCAAGAGACCCAGTACTTC. Translation gives CASSFERGPQETQYF.

The genes are TRBV27 and TRBJ2-1, with 7 bases matching TRBD2. CDR3 length: 14 amino acids. The trim removed 4 bases at V and 1 base at J, leaving 1 base unmatched. The germline V gene encodes CDR1 MNHEY and CDR2 SMNVEV (reference sequence). CDR3 sequence reads: CASSWGGSYNEQFF. The CDR3 bases are TGTGCCAGCAGTTGGGGGGGGTCCTACAATGAGCAGTTCTTC.

This chain links TRBV7-3 with TRBJ2-5; 12 nucleotides agree with TRBD2. With 1 base clipped from V and 4 bases from J, the junction kept 7 bases outside the gene matches. CDR3 length equals 17 residues. CDR1 is SGHTA and CDR2 is FQGTGA in the germline V gene. The CDR3 bases are TGTGCCAGCAGCTTAAAGGCTAGCGGGGGGGCCCGAGAGACCCAGTACTTC. Translating it yields CASSLKASGGARETQYF.

The gene calls are TRBV4-1 and TRBJ2-5; 14 bases align to TRBD2. The CDR3 totals 16 residues. CDR1 MGHRA and CDR2 YSYEKL come from the germline V gene. The trim removed 0 bases at V and 3 bases at J, leaving 0 bases unmatched. For the CDR3, the DNA is TGCGCCAGCAGCCAAGAGGGACTAGCGGGGGAAGAGACCCAGTACTTC. Amino acid sequence: CASSQEGLAGEETQYF.

V is TRBV4-1 and J is TRBJ1-5; no clear D. Germline V CDR1 and CDR2: MGHRA, YSYEKL. The CDR3 totals 13 residues. V was trimmed by 3 bases and J by 6 bases, leaving 9 bases between them. CDR3 region: CASSHGKSQPQHF. The CDR3, as DNA: TGCGCCAGCAGCCATGGTAAAAGTCAGCCCCAGCATTTT.

The V call is TRBV2, the J call TRBJ2-1, with 10 bases that match TRBD2. V was pared by 0 bases and J by 10 bases, with 12 bases of the junction left unmatched. The CDR3 is made up of 17 amino acids. From germline, CDR1 is SNHLY and CDR2 FYNNEI. DNA of the CDR3: TGTGCCAGCAGTGAAGCCTCCGCTAGCGGGGGCTTCACGGAGCAGTTCTTC. This translates into CASSEASASGGFTEQFF.

The CDR3 protein is CATADGYYEQYF. The CDR3 DNA is TGTGCCACCGCGGACGGTTACTACGAGCAGTACTTC. The V call is TRBV19, the J call TRBJ2-7; the D is unclear. The germline gives CDR1 LNHDA, CDR2 SQIVND (reference sequence). This CDR3 comprises 12 residues. V was clipped by 10 bases and J by 3 bases, with 13 bases between them.

CDR3 in amino acids: CASSILGGYEQYF. CDR3 DNA: TGTGCCAGTAGTATACTTGGAGGCTACGAGCAGTACTTC. The chain carries TRBV19 and TRBJ2-7; D possibly corresponds to TRBD2 (5 bases). V was pared by 2 bases and J by 3 bases, with 8 bases between. The CDR3 is made up of 13 amino acids. Germline CDR1 and CDR2: LNHDA and SQIVND (reference sequence).

The chain combines TRBV9 with TRBJ2-3; 8 bases agree with TRBD2. Germline CDR1 reads SGDLS; CDR2 reads YYNGEE. The CDR3 length is 13 residues. Trimming cost V 5 bases and J 5 bases; bases outside gene matches: 4. Here the CDR3 DNA reads TGTGCCAGCAGTGGTACTAGCGGAGATACGCAGTATTTT. It specifies CASSGTSGDTQYF.

The CDR3 here is CASSEGAGGINQPQHF. Written as DNA, the CDR3 is TGTGCCAGCAGTGAGGGGGCAGGGGGAATCAATCAGCCCCAGCATTTT. The V and J genes are TRBV2 and TRBJ1-5, with 7 bases matching TRBD1. Germline assignment: CDR1 SNHLY and CDR2 FYNNEI. CDR3 length: 16 amino acids. Trimming cost V 3 bases and J 3 bases; bases outside gene matches: 8.

The chain uses TRBV5-6 and TRBJ1-5; the D is unclear. CDR3 length: 17 amino acids. Germline V gene sequence: CDR1 SGHDT, CDR2 YYEEEE. V shed 3 bases and J shed 1 base, with 17 bases lying between them. The CDR3: CASSSFWPVGSNQPQHF. The CDR3 DNA reads as TGTGCCAGCAGCTCCTTTTGGCCAGTGGGGAGCAATCAGCCCCAGCATTTT.

This chain uses TRBV6-6 with TRBJ2-7; D remains ambiguous. V lost 8 bases to trimming and J lost 3 bases, with 14 bases between them. This CDR3 has 13 amino acids. The V gene's germline CDR1 is MNHNY and CDR2 SVGAGI (reference sequence). CDR3 in DNA: TGTGCCAGCTTGGGTAACCCTAACTACGAGCAGTACTTC. Residues: CASLGNPNYEQYF.

For this clone: Possible read error: a much larger clone is one base away. The CDR3 is CASKVAVTGDSPLHF. In DNA, the CDR3 is TGTGCCAGCAAGGTGGCAGTGACGGGGGACTCACCCCTCCACTTT. This chain links TRBV2 with TRBJ1-6; a possible D gene is TRBD1 (5 bases). V was clipped by 7 bases and J by 10 bases, with 20 bases between them. From germline, CDR1 is SNHLY and CDR2 FYNNEI. The CDR3 runs 15 residues.

The J gene is TRBJ2-6, the V gene TRBV11-2; D is possibly TRBD1 (7 bases). Per the germline V gene, CDR1 is SGHAT and CDR2 is FQNNGV. The CDR3 is made up of 18 amino acids. The germline V and J ends were trimmed by 2 bases and 1 base, with 15 bases remaining between them. CDR3 DNA: TGTGCCAGCAGCTTAATCGCAGGGGGAGGATCTGGGGCCAACGTCCTGACTTTC. It specifies CASSLIAGGGSGANVLTF.

This clone was counted a single time. The chain combines TRBV13 with TRBJ1-5; TRBD1 is a possible D gene (5 bases). The CDR3 contains 15 residues. Per germline, CDR1 PRHDT and CDR2 FYEKMQ (reference sequence). V lost 3 bases and J 5 bases, leaving 14 bases between the germline ends. The CDR3 reads CASSLGPTGDQPQHF. CDR3 coding DNA: TGTGCCAGCAGCTTGGGACCCACCGGGGATCAGCCCCAGCATTTT.

The chain links TRBV9 to TRBJ1-5, with D perhaps TRBD1 (5 bases). This CDR3 comprises 13 residues. The germline V gene encodes CDR1 SGDLS and CDR2 YYNGEE. Trimming took 4 bases from V and 2 from J, leaving 7 bases between them. CDR3 in DNA: TGTGCCAGCAGCCGGGGCGGCAATCAGCCCCAGCATTTT. Translating it yields CASSRGGNQPQHF.

In the case of this clone: Relative to the germline gene, one junction end is altered; a read error may explain this. The V and J genes are TRBV7-7 and TRBJ2-1; no clear D. The germline CDR1 and CDR2 sequences are SSHAT and FNYEAQ (reference sequence). The CDR3 covers 15 residues. The CDR3 sequence is CASSRDPSSYNEQFF. In DNA form, the CDR3 reads TGTGCTAGCAGCCGAGATCCGAGCTCCTACAATGAGCAGTTCTTC. The full variable domain, with the rest looked up from reference TRBV7-7 and TRBJ2-1, is GAGVSQSPRYKVTKRGQDVTLRCDPISSHATLYWYQQALGQGPEFLTYFNYEAQPDKSGLPSDRFSAERPEGSISTLTIQRTEQRDSAMYRCASSRDPSSYNEQFFGPGTRLTVL.

The V gene is TRBV19, the J gene TRBJ2-5; the D gene is possibly TRBD2 (5 bases). The length of the CDR3 is 15 residues. Germline V gene data show CDR1 as LNHDA and CDR2 as SQIVND (reference sequence). V lost 8 bases and J lost 2, with 18 bases in between. The CDR3 is CASGEGGDLQETQYF. CDR3 in DNA: TGTGCCAGTGGAGAGGGTGGGGATCTACAAGAGACCCAGTACTTC.

The V gene is TRBV11-2, the J gene TRBJ2-1; 11 bases fit TRBD2. The junction had 0 bases not matched to a gene; V was cut back by 3 bases and J by 2 bases. The CDR3 totals 15 residues. Germline V gene lookup returns CDR1 SGHAT and CDR2 FQNNGV. CDR3 amino acids: CASSLTSGAYNEQFF. CDR3 DNA: TGTGCCAGCAGCTTGACTAGCGGGGCCTACAATGAGCAGTTCTTC.

The V and J genes are TRBV5-1 and TRBJ1-1; no clear D gene. CDR1 SGHRS and CDR2 YFSETQ come from the germline V gene. The ends were cut back, 6 bases at V and 0 bases at J, with 18 bases in the middle. This CDR3 is built from 16 residues. The CDR3 loop reads CASTHGIPGVNTEAFF. CDR3 sequence (DNA): TGCGCCAGCACTCACGGGATCCCCGGGGTGAACACTGAAGCTTTCTTT.

This chain connects TRBV6-1 to TRBJ1-5, with 7 positions matching TRBD1. Germline V gene lookup returns CDR1 MNHNS and CDR2 SASEGT. The CDR3 spans 15 residues. The ends lost 6 bases at V and 1 base at J; junction bases unmatched: 6. CDR3 region: CASREGAWSNQPQHF. The CDR3 nucleotides are TGTGCCAGCAGAGAGGGGGCTTGGAGCAATCAGCCCCAGCATTTT.

The gene calls are TRBV4-1 and TRBJ2-2; D not certain. Trimming removed 3 bases from V and 4 bases from J, with 15 bases in between. Germline CDR1 MGHRA, CDR2 YSYEKL. CDR3 length: 16 residues. The CDR3 DNA reads TGCGCCAGCAGCCAGGGCTTGCCAGAAACCACCGGGGAGCTGTTTTTT. Residues: CASSQGLPETTGELFF.

CDR3 coding DNA: TGTGCCAGCAGCTGGACAGGGTTCGAGCAGTACTTC. It translates to CASSWTGFEQYF. J is TRBJ2-7 and V is TRBV7-9; 8 nucleotides line up with TRBD1. Unmatched junction bases numbered 2, after V lost 4 bases and J lost 6 bases. Looked up from germline, CDR1 is SEHNR and CDR2 is FQNEAQ (reference sequence). The CDR3 runs 12 residues. Full variable domain (missing parts from reference TRBV7-9 and TRBJ2-7): DTGVSQNPRHKITKRGQNVTFRCDPISEHNRLYWYRQTLGQGPEFLTYFQNEAQLEKSRLLSDRFSAERPKGSFSTLEIQRTEQGDSAMYLCASSWTGFEQYFGPGTRLTVT.